This T cell receptor (beta chain) was sequenced in a study of blood T cells in healthy people across ages. With a J-beta primer mix and a sample-barcoded 5' primer, a second PCR ran roughly 6 to 11 cycles. TCRdb independently ran MiXCR on the 5' RACE reads; one entry per CDR3 protein. This sample yields under 2,000,000 distinct CDR3 sequences, of which 49% are seen a single time; approximately 2% belongs to the top ten. Input material: blood. The source is a woman aged 40 to 55 in good health.

CDR3 region: CASSQTMGLQETQYF. CDR3 bases: TGCGCCAGCAGCCAGACCATGGGACTCCAAGAGACCCAGTACTTC. The V gene is TRBV4-1, the J gene TRBJ2-5; tentatively, D is TRBD2 (6 bases). The CDR3 runs 15 residues. Germline CDR1 reads MGHRA; CDR2 reads YSYEKL. Trimming shortened V by 3 bases and J by 1 base, and 12 bases separated the two germline ends.